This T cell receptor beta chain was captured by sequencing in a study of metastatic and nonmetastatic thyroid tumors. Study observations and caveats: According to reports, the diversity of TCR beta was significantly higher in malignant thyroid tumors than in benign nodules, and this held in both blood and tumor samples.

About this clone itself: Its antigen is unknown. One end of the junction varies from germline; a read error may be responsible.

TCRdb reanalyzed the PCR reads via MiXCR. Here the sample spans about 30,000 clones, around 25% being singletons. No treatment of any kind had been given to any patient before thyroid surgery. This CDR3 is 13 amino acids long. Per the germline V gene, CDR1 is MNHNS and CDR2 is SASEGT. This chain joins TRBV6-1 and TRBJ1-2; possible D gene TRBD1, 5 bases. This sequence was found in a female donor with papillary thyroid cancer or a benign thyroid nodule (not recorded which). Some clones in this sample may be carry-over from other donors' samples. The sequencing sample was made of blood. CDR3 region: CSSTPRGGVGYTF. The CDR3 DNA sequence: TGTTCCAGCACCCCCCGCGGGGGTGTAGGCTACACCTTC.